This entry lists 19 T cell receptor beta chains sequenced from one sample in a study of OX40 agonist ivuxolimab in advanced cancers. The table came from immunoSEQ multiplex PCR; TCRdb's copy has only in-frame clones and leaves some out. The table records tens of thousands of clones, 65% to 85% of them present only once. Material: CD4+ or CD8+ T cells sorted from blood, obtained in a trial of the OX40 agonist ivuxolimab. The source is an adult with an advanced solid tumor such as melanoma, head and neck, liver or kidney cancer.

V is TRBV7-7 and J is TRBJ2-1; 7 nucleotides agree with TRBD2. Germline lookup yields CDR1 SSHAT and CDR2 FNYEAQ (reference sequence). The CDR3 spans 15 residues. V gave up 1 base and J gave up 7 bases; unmatched junction bases: 7. The CDR3 DNA sequence: TGTGCCAGCAGCTTAGAGGCGGGAGTATCGAATGAGCAGTTCTTC. It yields the protein CASSLEAGVSNEQFF.

The J gene is TRBJ2-1, the V gene TRBV27; a possible D gene is TRBD2 (7 bases). This CDR3 is built from 15 residues. Germline assignment: CDR1 MNHEY and CDR2 SMNVEV (reference sequence). V shed 0 bases and J shed 9 bases, with 15 bases lying between them. CDR3 nucleotide sequence: TGTGCCAGCAGTTTATCCCAGGGGACTACAGGTGAGCAGTTCTTC. This sequence encodes CASSLSQGTTGEQFF.

V gene TRBV5-4 combines with J gene TRBJ2-7, with D perhaps TRBD1 or TRBD2 (5 bases each). Germline V lookup: CDR1 SGHNT, CDR2 YYREEE (reference sequence). This CDR3 contains 13 residues. Trimming removed 3 bases from V and 5 bases from J, with 12 bases in between. The CDR3 region has the DNA TGTGCCAGCAGCTATGGGACGGCGGACGAGCAGTACTTC. Encoded protein: CASSYGTADEQYF.

This chain's CDR3 is CAWSGSSSRHGYTF. DNA of the CDR3: TGTGCCTGGAGTGGGTCGTCGTCACGTCATGGCTACACCTTC. The chain employs TRBV30 and TRBJ1-2; no definite D call. V shed 1 base and J shed 6 bases, with 15 bases lying between them. The CDR3 covers 14 residues. CDR1 is GTSNPN and CDR2 is SVGIG in the germline V gene (reference sequence).

The V and J genes are TRBV6-1 and TRBJ2-1, with 8 positions matching TRBD1. The V gene end was trimmed by 7 bases and the J gene end by 1 base; junction bases not matched to a gene: 6. This CDR3 has 15 amino acids. Germline V lookup: CDR1 MNHNS, CDR2 SASEGT. CDR3 protein: CASNMDRASYNEQFF. The CDR3 DNA follows: TGTGCCAGCAACATGGACAGGGCTTCCTACAATGAGCAGTTCTTC.

The V and J genes are TRBV19 and TRBJ2-3; perhaps D is TRBD1 or TRBD2 (5 bases each). The V gene's germline CDR1 is LNHDA and CDR2 SQIVND (reference sequence). This CDR3 region has 14 residues. V shed 4 bases and J shed 3 bases, with 11 bases lying between them. The CDR3 DNA reads as TGTGCCAGTAGTAGCGGGCCAGGGACAGATACGCAGTATTTT. Translated, it gives CASSSGPGTDTQYF.

As regards this clone: Distinct nucleotide sequences in the sample also encode this CDR3. V is TRBV10-3 and J is TRBJ2-7; the D is unclear. Trimming removed 4 bases at V and 5 bases at J, with 6 bases between. This CDR3 spans 11 amino acids. Germline CDR1 ENHRY, CDR2 SYGVKD. The CDR3 loop is CAISVRDEQYF. CDR3 DNA sequence: TGTGCCATCAGTGTTAGGGACGAGCAGTACTTC.

The V call is TRBV11-2, the J call TRBJ2-4; possibly TRBD2 for D (5 bases). Per the germline V gene, CDR1 is SGHAT and CDR2 is FQNNGV. V lost 7 bases, J lost 6 bases, and 7 bases lay in between. The CDR3 runs to 11 residues. The CDR3, as DNA: TGTGCCAGCAAGGAGGCAAACATTCAGTACTTC. It translates to CASKEANIQYF.

The chain employs TRBV7-6 and TRBJ1-3, with TRBD1 as a possible D gene (5 bases). Deletions cut 5 bases from V and 2 bases from J, with 19 bases between. Per germline, CDR1 SGHVS and CDR2 FNYEAQ. CDR3 size: 17 residues. The CDR3 loop is CASSSQNTGSAGNTIYF. The CDR3 DNA follows: TGTGCCAGCAGCAGTCAAAATACAGGTTCGGCTGGAAACACCATATATTTT.

The CDR3 region is CASRLDISYEQYF. The CDR3 DNA reads TGTGCCAGCAGGTTGGACATCTCCTACGAGCAGTACTTC. The chain links TRBV6-5 to TRBJ2-7, with D possibly TRBD1 on 5 matching bases. The germline V gene has CDR1 MNHEY and CDR2 SVGAGI. The CDR3 loop spans 13 amino acids. Trimming shortened V by 6 bases and J by 0 bases, and 9 bases separated the two germline ends.

CDR3 sequence (DNA): TGTGCCAGCAGAAGGGACAGGGGGCAGAGGGGCTACACCTTC. Translation: CASRRDRGQRGYTF. The genes are TRBV2 and TRBJ1-2; 12 nucleotides line up with TRBD1. The trim removed 6 bases at V and 8 bases at J, leaving 7 bases unmatched. The CDR3 contains 14 residues. Germline V gene sequence: CDR1 SNHLY, CDR2 FYNNEI.

The gene calls are TRBV4-3 and TRBJ2-7; 8 nucleotides align to TRBD2. The trim removed 0 bases at V and 3 bases at J, leaving 4 bases unmatched. Germline CDR1 and CDR2: LGHNA and YSLEER. The CDR3 runs 15 residues. The CDR3 is CASSQDGRAVYEQYF. The DNA of the CDR3 is TGCGCCAGCAGCCAAGACGGGAGGGCTGTCTACGAGCAGTACTTC.

This chain connects TRBV7-7 to TRBJ2-1; 7 bases fit TRBD2. The germline gives CDR1 SSHAT, CDR2 FNYEAQ (reference sequence). This CDR3 region has 13 residues. V lost 5 bases, J lost 4 bases, and 2 bases stayed unmatched. CDR3 in amino acids: CASSPGGYNEQFF. The CDR3 DNA reads as TGTGCCAGCAGCCCCGGGGGGTACAATGAGCAGTTCTTC. Full variable domain (rest looked up from reference TRBV7-7 and TRBJ2-1): GAGVSQSPRYKVTKRGQDVTLRCDPISSHATLYWYQQALGQGPEFLTYFNYEAQPDKSGLPSDRFSAERPEGSISTLTIQRTEQRDSAMYRCASSPGGYNEQFFGPGTRLTVL.

The chain links TRBV6-5 to TRBJ1-3, with D maybe TRBD1 (6 bases). The length of the CDR3 is 16 residues. Germline V gene lookup returns CDR1 MNHEY and CDR2 SVGAGI. V was trimmed by 1 base and J by 3 bases, leaving 13 bases between them. The CDR3 loop is CASSYLGGGFGNTIYF. The CDR3 nucleotides read TGTGCCAGCAGTTACTTGGGGGGGGGCTTTGGAAACACCATATATTTT.

The genes are TRBV7-2 and TRBJ2-3, with 8 nucleotides matching TRBD1. Germline trimming cut 5 bases from V and 0 bases from J; bases unmatched to any gene: 7. Germline V CDR1 and CDR2: SGHTA, FQGNSA. This CDR3 has 16 residues. The CDR3 DNA is TGTGCCAGCAGCACACAGGGGGATACTAGCACAGATACGCAGTATTTT. Translation: CASSTQGDTSTDTQYF. Drawing the rest from reference TRBV7-2 and TRBJ2-3, the complete variable domain is GAGVSQSPSNKVTEKGKDVELRCDPISGHTALYWYRQSLGQGLEFLIYFQGNSAPDKSGLPSDRFSAERTGGSVSTLTIQRTQQEDSAVYLCASSTQGDTSTDTQYFGPGTRLTVL.

This clone was observed a single time. The chain joins TRBV7-9 to TRBJ1-2; D is uncertain. The CDR3 totals 12 residues. Per the germline V gene, CDR1 is SEHNR and CDR2 is FQNEAQ (reference sequence). V lost 5 bases and J 6 bases, leaving 10 bases between the germline ends. The CDR3 DNA sequence: TGTGCCAGCAGCCCCGGACGGAATGGCTACACCTTC. This gives the protein CASSPGRNGYTF.

This clone is a singleton in its sample. The chain couples TRBV15 to TRBJ2-3; TRBD2 matches at 9 bases. Germline CDR1 and CDR2: LNHNV and YYDKDF (reference sequence). Losses at the gene ends were 0 bases for V and 11 bases for J; bases not matched to a gene: 0. The CDR3 length is 12 residues. CDR3 protein: CATSRDSGRQYF. DNA of the CDR3: TGTGCCACCAGCAGAGATAGCGGGAGGCAGTATTTT.

This rearrangement joins TRBV5-6 to TRBJ2-5; possibly TRBD2 for D (5 bases). The ends were cut back, 2 bases at V and 0 bases at J, with 11 bases in the middle. The CDR3 is made up of 15 amino acids. Germline-derived CDR1 and CDR2 are SGHDT and YYEEEE. This chain's CDR3 is CASSFGGEYQETQYF. The CDR3 nucleotides are TGTGCCAGCAGCTTCGGTGGGGAGTACCAAGAGACCCAGTACTTC.

V and J are TRBV5-1 and TRBJ2-1, with D perhaps matching TRBD2 (6 bases). Between the trimmed V and J ends, which lost 4 bases and 4 bases, there was a span of 18 bases. The CDR3 spans 16 residues. Looked up from germline, CDR1 is SGHRS and CDR2 is YFSETQ. The CDR3 protein is CASSLGAGSGYNEQFF. CDR3 bases: TGCGCCAGCAGCCTTGGGGCGGGGAGTGGTTACAATGAGCAGTTCTTC.